This T cell receptor beta chain stems from a study of blood T cell repertoires in COVID-19. Trimming took 4 bases from V and 13 from J, leaving 13 bases between them. The CDR3 loop spans 12 amino acids. CDR1 and CDR2 from the germline V gene are SGHTA and FQGTGA. Measured with immunoSEQ multiplex PCR; TCRdb has only the in-frame clones, and not every one. The sample lists approximately 150,000 clones, 88% occurring once. The rearrangement links TRBV7-3 to TRBJ2-2; D ambiguous. This TCR came from a woman aged 45-65 years with acute or convalescent COVID-19. Sequenced sample: peripheral blood. Here the CDR3 DNA reads TGTGCCAGCAGCTCCTCTAGTAGAGTGCTGTTTTTT. It encodes CASSSSSRVLFF.